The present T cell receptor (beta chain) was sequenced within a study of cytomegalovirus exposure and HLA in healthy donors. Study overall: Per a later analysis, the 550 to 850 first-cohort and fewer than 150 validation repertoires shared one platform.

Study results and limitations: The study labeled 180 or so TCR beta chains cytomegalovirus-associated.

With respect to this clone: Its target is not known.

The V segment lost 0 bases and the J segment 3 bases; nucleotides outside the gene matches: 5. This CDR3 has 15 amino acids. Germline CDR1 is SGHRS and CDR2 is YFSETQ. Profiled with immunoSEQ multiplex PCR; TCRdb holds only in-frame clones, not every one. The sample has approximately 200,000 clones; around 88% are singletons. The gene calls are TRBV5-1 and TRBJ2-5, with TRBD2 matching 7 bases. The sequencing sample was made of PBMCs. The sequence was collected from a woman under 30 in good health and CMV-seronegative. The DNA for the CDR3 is TGCGCCAGCAGCTTGGGAGGAAGCGGGAAAGAGACCCAGTACTTC. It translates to CASSLGGSGKETQYF.